The rows below give T cell receptor beta chains drawn from one sample of a study of cytomegalovirus exposure and HLA in healthy donors. Clones were sequenced by immunoSEQ multiplex PCR, and TCRdb holds only the in-frame ones, with some missing. This table holds roughly 100,000 clones, approximately 72% found once. The sample was PBMCs. The receptors originated from a man between 25 and 39 years old in good health and CMV-seronegative. CDR3s include the opening cysteine and the closing phenylalanine or tryptophan. D genes are given only for firm matches. Where a row states a size, it is once, few, many or the class of an expanded clone; other rows omit it.

v_gene	d_gene	j_gene	abundance	CDR3aa	CDR3nt
TRBV27	NA	TRBJ2-7	NA	CASTRRGGNSYEQYF	TGTGCCAGCACGCGTAGGGGAGGTAATTCCTACGAGCAGTACTTC
TRBV5-6	NA	TRBJ1-2	NA	CASSSDSPYGYTF	TGTGCCAGCAGCTCGGACAGCCCCTATGGCTACACCTTC
TRBV6-1	NA	TRBJ2-7	NA	CASRPTGREQYF	TGTGCCAGCAGACCTACAGGGCGGGAGCAGTACTTC
TRBV28	NA	TRBJ2-7	few	CASSPMFQAHEQYF	TGTGCCAGCAGCCCAATGTTCCAAGCCCACGAGCAGTACTTC
TRBV7-2	TRBD2	TRBJ2-3	once	CASSFGTKTDTQYF	TGTGCCAGCAGCTTTGGGACTAAGACAGATACGCAGTATTTT
TRBV10-3	TRBD1	TRBJ1-2	NA	CAISELGTVYGYTF	TGTGCCATCAGTGAGTTGGGGACAGTCTATGGCTACACCTTC
TRBV4-3	NA	TRBJ1-1	NA	CASSQDRSAPGAFF	TGCGCCAGCAGCCAAGATAGGTCAGCGCCTGGAGCTTTCTTT
TRBV29-1	NA	TRBJ1-4	NA	CSVAHKEKLFF	TGCAGCGTTGCGCACAAGGAAAAACTGTTTTTT
TRBV2	NA	TRBJ2-3	NA	CASSEVGGTQYF	TGTGCCAGCAGTGAAGTGGGGGGTACGCAGTATTTT
TRBV5-1	TRBD2	TRBJ2-1	once	CASSLASGGYNEQFF	TGCGCCAGCAGCTTGGCCAGCGGGGGTTACAATGAGCAGTTCTTC
TRBV27	TRBD1	TRBJ1-1	once	CASSLLGQGKMNTEAFF	TGTGCCAGCAGTTTACTCGGACAGGGGAAAATGAACACTGAAGCTTTCTTT
TRBV10-1	NA	TRBJ2-7	NA	CASSGRGYEQYF	TGCGCCAGCAGTGGCCGAGGCTACGAGCAGTACTTC
TRBV4-3	TRBD1	TRBJ1-1	NA	CASSLGQEGAGTEAFF	TGCGCCAGCAGCCTCGGACAGGAGGGCGCGGGCACTGAAGCTTTCTTT
TRBV28	NA	TRBJ2-1	NA	CASSHSPGGGSYNEQFF	TGTGCCAGCAGTCATTCCCCAGGGGGAGGCTCCTACAATGAGCAGTTCTTC
TRBV28	NA	TRBJ2-3	NA	CASRPQTILSTDTQYF	TGTGCCAGCAGACCCCAGACTATACTCAGCACAGATACGCAGTATTTT
TRBV4-3	NA	TRBJ1-1	NA	CASSQDTGGTEAFF	TGCGCCAGCAGCCAAGACACGGGTGGGACTGAAGCTTTCTTT
TRBV6-6	TRBD2	TRBJ2-1	NA	CASLRLAGYNEQFF	TGTGCCAGCCTTCGGCTAGCGGGGTACAATGAGCAGTTCTTC
TRBV30	NA	TRBJ1-2	NA	CAWFRTDSNYGYTF	TGTGCCTGGTTTCGGACAGACTCTAACTATGGCTACACCTTC
TRBV2	TRBD2	TRBJ2-2	NA	CASSDMTSGNTGELFF	TGTGCCAGCAGTGATATGACTAGCGGGAACACCGGGGAGCTGTTTTTT
TRBV5-6	NA	TRBJ2-5	NA	CASNRRDKGTQYF	TGTGCCAGCAACCGCCGGGACAAGGGGACCCAGTACTTC
TRBV6-6	NA	TRBJ1-1	NA	CASSYDGGVEAFF	TGTGCCAGCAGTTACGACGGGGGTGTTGAAGCTTTCTTT
TRBV19	NA	TRBJ1-1	NA	CASSIGGGGTTEAFF	TGTGCCAGTAGTATAGGTGGGGGGGGGACCACTGAAGCTTTCTTT